This TCR beta chain comes out of a study of T cells in Graves' hyperthyroidism and ophthalmopathy. Study-wide context: Before treatment of any kind, peripheral blood was taken at initial diagnosis.

Broader study findings: For ophthalmopathy, model prediction preceded onset by a median 6.5 months. Most expanded thyroid clonotypes above 0.001 also appeared in blood. Stable hyperthyroidism and ophthalmopathy were separated using 13 V-J signatures.

There are 14 residues in the CDR3. V was cut by 5 bases and J by 3 bases, with 14 bases left in between. From germline, CDR1 is SGHAT and CDR2 FQNNGV. Comment on this clonotype: Its target is not known.

Researchers took RNA transcripts and amplified the TCR beta CDR3 regions from them. HTBI primers drove first-round RT-PCR of the TCR CDR3. TCRdb called the multiplex PCR reads again in MiXCR, with one record for every CDR3 protein. Of some 690,000 distinct CDR3 sequences in the sample, around a sixth were seen once. V and J are TRBV11-2 and TRBJ2-7; D is possibly TRBD2 (6 bases). Sequences were obtained from blood. This receptor was identified in a middle-aged man with Graves' hyperthyroidism. CDR3 amino acids: CASSRGTDNYEQYF. In DNA form, the CDR3 reads TGTGCCAGCAGCCGCGGGACGGATAACTACGAGCAGTACTTC.